The T cell receptor (beta chain) described here comes from a study of cytomegalovirus exposure and HLA in healthy donors (TCRdb year 2017). Background for the entire study: An earlier analysis of some 550 of the donors reported approximately 300 Gb of sequence data and 100 million to 130 million unique TCR beta sequences from about 200 million T cells. In an earlier analysis of more than 550 of the donors, high-throughput TCR beta sequencing was used to judge whether each TCR beta V gene segment behaved as functional or pseudogenic. In the later analysis, no new phenotypic data were used to find candidate immune exposures; instead, reliance was placed on TCR beta sequences and their occurrence across donors. To study patterns of TCR occurrence, a later analysis re-analyzed previously published TCR beta repertoires from more than 550 donors and added high-resolution HLA genotyping. Every discovery cohort repertoire had been produced on one sequencing platform. Of the 300 to 450 genotyped donors, approximately 80% were placed in the genetic ancestry cluster associated with self-reported Caucasian donors. Donor age, sex, ethnicity and CMV serostatus were collected together with the repertoire data. Genome-wide SNP genotypes for about 55% of the roughly 670 donors were used in a later genetic analysis, which treated that subset as a discovery cohort. Class I and class II HLA loci were covered by the typing at four-digit resolution. Across approximately 400 genotyped donors of the cohort, an average of roughly 250,000 unique TCR beta nucleotide sequences per donor were sequenced, and roughly 20% of those sequences were non-productive. Typing coverage varied by locus: about 629-630 donors for A, B, C, DRB1 and DQB1; some 520 for DQA1; more than 600 for DPA1; approximately 470 for DPB1. Roughly 300 gigabases of sequencing data and approximately 91 million unique TCR sequences made up an early release that covered approximately 700 HLA-typed donors. Using immunosequencing, the study profiled T cell repertoires from 500 to 800 subjects and related those repertoires to cytomegalovirus serostatus. The study aimed to test whether cataloging public T cell receptors could reveal signatures of past pathogen exposure. Four to six DR-DQ haplotypes were handled as single units for association and clustering, since linkage in the cohort was strong. The study combined high-throughput TCR immunosequencing, statistical association of individual TCRs with disease status, and machine learning to predict cytomegalovirus infection status. Along with the approximately 700-subject first cohort, a separate validation cohort of around 110 different subjects was used.

Study-wide conclusions, independent of this receptor: A further reported finding was that TCR beta sequences accurately predicted the HLA-A and HLA-B alleles for most subjects in the first cohort. Roughly uniform sequencing depth across donors was assumed in presence/absence analyses, although this assumption may not hold. According to a later analysis, parvovirus B19, influenza, CMV and Epstein-Barr virus appeared linked to several top co-occurrence clusters. Most TCR sequences were seen in very few donors, while some public TCRs were found in many individuals. According to a later analysis, TCR association rates differed among HLA loci, with DRB1 alleles showing the most associated TCRs and HLA-C alleles showing the fewest. The earlier analysis of approximately 540 of the donors excluded around 17 rarely observed V segments, including chromosome 9 orphons, because counts were too low. Some IMGT-functional V segments, including TRBV6-2 and TRBV6-3, could not be told apart with the 87-base-pair reads, so those segments were excluded. It was suggested by the authors that the approach could potentially be generalized to other disease states and immunological phenotypes. A cluster of highly shared sequence variants was judged likely to be a technical artifact of the sequencing pipeline. In a later analysis, most CMV-associated TCR beta chains were found to appear HLA-restricted, with HLA associations seemingly driven largely by CMV exposure. Correlated functional status among segregating V segments might reflect linkage disequilibrium, but an unknown experimental factor could not be ruled out. At a false discovery rate of 0.05, a later analysis linked under 20,000 TCR beta sequences to specific HLA alleles. The study listed 150 to 200 TCR beta chains as associated with cytomegalovirus. The classifier was reported to diagnose cytomegalovirus status with high specificity and sensitivity in both the original and validation cohorts. V-gene and J-gene trimming of TCR beta chains was associated with a missense DCLRE1C variant in a later genetic analysis, and the association was replicated in an independent cohort. A later analysis found that HLA-associated TCR beta chains were more clonally expanded and had lower generation probabilities than equally common non-associated chains. Because HLA typing was missing for some donors at each locus, association tests included only the typed subset. Three of the identified cytomegalovirus-associated TCR beta chains were confirmed in vitro to be specific for cytomegalovirus antigens. When HLA alleles, especially DR and DQ, strongly co-occurred, attributing TCR associations to individual alleles was difficult. In a later genetic analysis, fewer N-insertions in productive TCRs were reported among donors in an Asian-associated ancestry cluster than the 666-donor mean. CMV serostatus was the only immune exposure information available for the cohort. The cohort was sequenced for TCR beta chains only, and without alpha or paired-chain data the features that could be detected were limited. In an earlier analysis of fewer than 700 of the donors, most TCR beta V segments appeared in productive rearrangements about 87% or about 30% of the time, broadly matching IMGT annotations.

Remarks on this clone: There is no known antigen for this receptor. Within one base of it there is no much larger clone, and no base qualities were kept.

CDR1 is given as MDHEN and CDR2 as SYDVKM, both from the germline V gene. The CDR3 starts with the cysteine, ends with the phenylalanine, and has 15 residues. CDR3 DNA is the only sequence kept; it has 45 bases, read in frame from the first base. Trimming takes 6 bases off V and 4 bases off J; junction bases not matched to a gene: 4. Receptors were amplified or captured by the immunoSEQ multiplex PCR assay. A mixture of 60 forward primers for TCR Vbeta segments and 13 reverse primers for TCR Jbeta segments was used in the multiplex PCR. Amplification of the CDR3 region of rearranged TCR beta genes was performed with a multiplex PCR assay on genomic DNA. The amplified TCR beta libraries were sequenced on the Illumina HiSeq System as 87-base-pair reads. As for how the authors treated the data: A later analysis tallied around 80 million unique TCR beta chains across the 610 or so repertoires, and approximately 12 million of those chains were shared by two or more donors. A nearest-neighbor algorithm error-corrected the raw reads and collapsed the reads into unique sequences, merging closely related sequences to remove PCR and sequencing errors. V, D and J gene segments were assigned by aligning CDR3 sequences to IMGT reference sequences. For a sequence to be retained, a match of at least six nucleotides was required to both a V gene segment and a J gene segment. A rearrangement counted as productive if the CDR3 had no stop codons and remained in frame with V and J, and every other rearrangement counted as non-productive. CDR3 was defined by IMGT convention, running from the second conserved V-encoded cysteine to the conserved J-encoded phenylalanine. In an earlier analysis of roughly 580 of the donors, sequences lacking an unambiguous match to a single V gene segment were excluded. In an earlier analysis of more than 500 of the donors, a V segment was called functional when productive rearrangements were above 56.7%, and segregating when the standard deviation between donors exceeded 5%. A statistical classification framework was developed to diagnose cytomegalovirus status using the catalog of TCR beta chain sequences. V and J gene assignment, in a later analysis, came from comparing TCR nucleotide sequences with IMGT/GENE-DB human TR gene sequences. In a later analysis, CDR3 sequences and most-parsimonious VDJ recombination scenarios were assigned using the TCRdist pipeline. A later analysis defined each TCR beta chain by its CDR3 amino acid sequence plus V-gene family, and excluded reads lacking a unique V-gene family. To address suspected cross-contamination and a sequencing artifact, a later analysis removed 592 highly shared, low-generation-probability nucleotide sequences. In a later analysis, a clonal expansion index for each public chain was calculated from normalized within-repertoire ranks of inferred template counts. In a later analysis, generation probabilities were computed with a VDJ recombination model fitted to out-of-frame rearrangements, and the resulting probabilities were checked against IGoR. Hypergeometric tests were used in a later analysis to score TCR-TCR, TCR-HLA and TCR-CMV co-occurrence, with a repertoire-size bias correction applied to the TCR pairs. To estimate false discovery rates, a later analysis permuted the HLA or CMV assignments 20 times. In a later analysis, co-occurring TCRs were grouped with DBSCAN, and TCRdist sequence similarity was added when clustering was performed within HLA-allele-positive subsets. Repertoires with fewer than 30,000 or more than 120,000 public chains, plus five repertoires with anomalous nucleotide sharing, were excluded from co-occurrence clustering. TCRdb re-hosts the immuneACCESS table, in-frame sequences only. Its copies lack some clones; in the studies checked, an unresolved V gene accounts for under half of them, and the cause for the rest is not known. Clone size and V and J calls were adopted from that table, with D and trimming inferred from the DNA. The sample table records approximately 140,000 clones; over 60% of these occur just once. The ten most abundant clones make up more than 0.9% of the sample.

In total, over 600 healthy bone marrow donors made up the cohort. Cohort members were all nominally healthy when sampled, although unrecorded immune exposures were likely present. The donor was CMV seropositive and belonged to the group of 250 to 300 seropositive cohort members. A peripheral blood sample was provided by each donor, and peripheral blood mononuclear cells were used for TCR beta sequencing. The Qiagen DNeasy Blood Extraction Kit was used to extract genomic DNA from the blood cell samples. This receptor chain uses TRBV28 and TRBJ2-1; 12 bases in the junction line up with TRBD2. The source is a male donor in good health and CMV-seropositive. Material: PBMCs. The nucleotide sequence is given as TGTGCCAGCAGCGCCGGGACTAGCGGGTACAATGAGCAGTTCTTC. Its protein reads: CASSAGTSGYNEQFF. Extended through the reference TRBV28 and TRBJ2-1 proteins, this CDR3 yields the full variable domain: DVKVTQSSRYLVKRTGEKVFLECVQDMDHENMFWYRQDPGLGLRLIYFSYDVKMKEKGDIPEGYSVSREKKERFSLILESASTNQTSMYLCASSAGTSGYNEQFFGPGTRLTVL.